The clone carrying this TCR beta chain was observed a handful of times. This sample is part of a study of cytomegalovirus exposure and HLA in healthy donors. This CDR3 is 15 amino acids long. V lost 2 bases to trimming and J lost 2 bases; unmatched junction nucleotides: 5. Germline V CDR1 and CDR2: MNHEY, SVGAGI. It was with 60 Vbeta and 13 Jbeta primers that the PCR ran. Using immunoSEQ multiplex PCR, the repertoire was profiled, and TCRdb retains in-frame clones only, with some absent. The data hold about 130,000 clones, with around three quarters observed a single time. The sample comprised PBMCs. This sequence originates from a man aged 35 to 55 in good health and CMV-seronegative. The genes are TRBV6-5 and TRBJ2-7, with TRBD1 identical over 8 bases. The CDR3 here is CASSYGQGNAYEQYF. The CDR3 coding sequence is TGTGCCAGCAGTTACGGACAGGGAAACGCCTACGAGCAGTACTTC.